Detailed here is one T cell receptor beta chain. This record belongs to a study of CD8 T cells in Susac syndrome. V shed 3 bases and J shed 8 bases, with 13 bases lying between them. The CDR3 runs 13 residues. A quantity of roughly 0.5 to 1 ug RNA underwent reverse transcription using random hexamers. TCRdb itself ran the immunoSEQ multiplex PCR reads through MiXCR, one entry per CDR3 protein. The table has approximately 120,000 distinct CDR3 sequences, under 95% seen once; the top ten hold about 0.25%. The chain has TRBV12-3 or TRBV12-4 and TRBJ1-2; weak D call: TRBD1 (5 bases). The clonotype comes from a human donor with multiple sclerosis. The specimen was CD8+ T cells from PBMCs. This CDR3 reads CASSFLSGGGYTF. In nucleotides, the CDR3 is TGTGCCAGCAGTTTCCTCTCCGGGGGAGGCTACACCTTC.